The 17 T cell receptor beta chains in this list originate from one sample, sequenced in a study of T cells after posttransplantation cyclophosphamide. Method: immunoSEQ multiplex PCR; TCRdb's copy keeps in-frame clones and lacks some. The sample comprises 30,000 to 40,000 clones, around nine tenths of which are singletons, and around 14% rests with the top ten. Sample: PBMCs. The receptors were sampled from a woman in her thirties or forties with a blood cancer, CMV-positive, and with a related stem cell donor.

The chain carries TRBV7-3 and TRBJ1-6; D remains unclear. This CDR3 has 13 amino acids. V lost 0 bases to trimming and J lost 14 bases, with 11 bases between them. Germline V gene lookup returns CDR1 SGHTA and CDR2 FQGTGA. The CDR3 coding sequence is TGTGCCAGCAGCTTAACGTACGGGGATACCCTCCACTTT. Amino acids: CASSLTYGDTLHF. The full variable domain, rest sourced from reference TRBV7-3 and TRBJ1-6, is GAGVSQTPSNKVTEKGKYVELRCDPISGHTALYWYRQSLGQGPEFLIYFQGTGAADDSGLPNDRFFAVRPEGSVSTLKIQRTERGDSAVYLCASSLTYGDTLHFGNGTRLTVT.

The table lists this clone with a count of one. V is TRBV4-1 and J is TRBJ2-4; no clear D. The CDR3 consists of 15 residues. Germline values: CDR1 MGHRA, CDR2 YSYEKL. V was shortened by 0 bases and J by 0 bases, with 6 bases between the two germline ends. CDR3 DNA: TGCGCCAGCAGCCAAGAGTTACTAGCCAAAAACATTCAGTACTTC. This encodes CASSQELLAKNIQYF.

A word on this clone: The germline gene is not matched at one end of the junction; a read error may be the cause. The gene calls are TRBV14 and TRBJ2-7; D call uncertain. CDR3 length equals 16 residues. CDR1 is SGHDN, CDR2 FVKESK, per germline. In DNA form, the CDR3 reads TGTGCCAGCAGTCAAGGACCGAGGTGGTACTCCTACGAGCAGTACTTC. Its translation: CASSQGPRWYSYEQYF.

This clone was picked up one time. The CDR3 loop is CASSLVQKGGYTF. Written as DNA, the CDR3 is TGTGCCAGCAGCTTGGTACAGAAAGGCGGCTACACCTTC. J is TRBJ1-2 and V is TRBV5-6; D unresolved. The CDR3 is 13 amino acids. CDR1 SGHDT and CDR2 YYEEEE come from the germline V gene. The V gene lost 0 bases and the J gene lost 8 bases, with 11 bases spanning the gap.

The chain carries TRBV28 and TRBJ2-2; weak D call: TRBD2 (5 bases). Germline V lookup: CDR1 MDHEN, CDR2 SYDVKM. The CDR3 has 15 residues. Trimming cost V 3 bases and J 4 bases, with 12 bases left between them. The CDR3 DNA is TGTGCCAGCAGTTTCCCCCGGGGTCCCACCGGGGAGCTGTTTTTT. It codes for CASSFPRGPTGELFF.

This clone is labeled medium-sized. The chain links TRBV4-3 to TRBJ1-6; no firm D call. Germline V CDR1 and CDR2: LGHNA, YSLEER. Trimming took off 0 bases at V and 9 bases at J, with 9 bases between the two ends. The CDR3 runs 14 residues. The CDR3 sequence: CASSQEMEISPLHF. CDR3 nucleotide sequence: TGCGCCAGCAGCCAAGAGATGGAGATTTCACCCCTCCACTTT.

This clone is a singleton in its sample. The chain recombines TRBV28 with TRBJ2-3; 11 bases map to TRBD2. CDR1 is MDHEN, CDR2 SYDVKM, per germline. The CDR3 has 16 residues. Trimming cost V 0 bases and J 1 base; bases outside gene matches: 0. DNA for the CDR3: TGTGCCAGCAGTTTATGGACTAGCGGGGGCACAGATACGCAGTATTTT. It translates to CASSLWTSGGTDTQYF.

The J gene is TRBJ2-7, the V gene TRBV7-9; 11 positions agree with TRBD1. V trimming: 5 bases; J trimming: 4 bases; junction bases outside the gene matches: 7. From germline, CDR1 is SEHNR and CDR2 FQNEAQ (reference sequence). CDR3 length equals 15 residues. The CDR3 DNA follows: TGTGCCAGCAGCATAAGGACAGGGGGCAAATACGAGCAGTACTTC. This encodes CASSIRTGGKYEQYF.

The gene calls are TRBV19 and TRBJ2-5, with 13 bases that match TRBD2. This CDR3 is built from 15 residues. The germline gives CDR1 LNHDA, CDR2 SQIVND (reference sequence). The ends lost 4 bases at V and 5 bases at J; junction bases unmatched: 4. CDR3 coding DNA: TGTGCCAGTAGTACTACTAGCGGGGGGGCGGAGACCCAGTACTTC. Encoded protein: CASSTTSGGAETQYF.

The chain employs TRBV21-1 and TRBJ2-7; the DNA was not used to check the table's D call, TRBD2. TRBV21-1 is listed as a pseudogene. This CDR3 spans 16 amino acids. The CDR3 sequence: CASSKAGSGGVYEQYF. Written as DNA, the CDR3 is TGTGCCAGCAGCAAAGCTGGTAGCGGGGGGGTGTACGAGCAGTACTTC.

V and J are TRBV14 and TRBJ1-6; D is unresolved. V was clipped by 0 bases and J by 10 bases, with 10 bases between them. This CDR3 comprises 14 residues. Germline values: CDR1 SGHDN, CDR2 FVKESK. CDR3 sequence (DNA): TGTGCCAGCAGCCAAGACCCCGGGTTCTCACCCCTCCACTTT. This codes for CASSQDPGFSPLHF.

The chain couples TRBV28 to TRBJ2-1, with 13 nucleotides matching TRBD2. Looked up from germline, CDR1 is MDHEN and CDR2 is SYDVKM. Trimming took 2 bases from V and 2 from J; bases not matched to a gene: 3. CDR3 length: 17 residues. CDR3 region: CASSLGTSGGAYNEQFF. CDR3 DNA sequence: TGTGCCAGCAGTTTAGGTACTAGCGGGGGGGCCTACAATGAGCAGTTCTTC.

In its sample, this clone was seen a few times. The chain couples TRBV6-1 to TRBJ1-3; D gene ambiguous. Germline CDR1 is MNHNS and CDR2 is SASEGT. The CDR3 covers 13 residues. V was shortened by 6 bases and J by 0 bases, with 6 bases between the two germline ends. The CDR3 reads CASRANSGNTIYF. Written as DNA, the CDR3 is TGTGCCAGCAGGGCCAACTCTGGAAACACCATATATTTT.

The chain employs TRBV7-9 and TRBJ2-7, with 7 nucleotides matching TRBD1. Germline CDR1 is SEHNR and CDR2 is FQNEAQ (reference sequence). J gave up 7 bases and V 6 bases, and 12 bases lay outside the gene matches. This CDR3 spans 14 amino acids. This chain's CDR3 is CASSPSGGIKEQYF. CDR3 nucleotides: TGTGCCAGCAGTCCCTCAGGGGGAATTAAGGAGCAGTACTTC.

CDR3 in DNA: TGTGCCAGCAGTGCTCGGTTCGTAGGTCGACAGGGGTCCCCCCTAGGGCAGTACTTC. Its translation: CASSARFVGRQGSPLGQYF. The chain is built from TRBV6-1 and TRBJ2-7, with TRBD1 matching over 8 bases. The ends lost 4 bases at V and 9 bases at J; junction bases unmatched: 26. The CDR3 extends over 19 amino acids. CDR1 MNHNS and CDR2 SASEGT come from the germline V gene.

About this clone itself: The same CDR3 is also encoded by other DNA sequences in this sample. The rearrangement uses TRBV9 and TRBJ1-2; 9 positions agree with TRBD1. The trim removed 3 bases at V and 8 bases at J, leaving 8 bases unmatched. The CDR3 runs 14 residues. Germline CDR1 is SGDLS and CDR2 is YYNGEE. The CDR3 loop is CASSGPGQGGGYTF. The CDR3 coding sequence is TGTGCCAGCAGCGGCCCGGGACAGGGAGGAGGCTACACCTTC.

The chain couples TRBV6-1 to TRBJ2-1, with D hard to call. Germline CDR1 is MNHNS and CDR2 is SASEGT. V was trimmed by 2 bases and J by 4 bases, leaving 6 bases between them. The CDR3 has 13 residues. CDR3 in DNA: TGTGCCAGCAGTGAATGGCAATACAATGAGCAGTTCTTC. Its translation is CASSEWQYNEQFF.